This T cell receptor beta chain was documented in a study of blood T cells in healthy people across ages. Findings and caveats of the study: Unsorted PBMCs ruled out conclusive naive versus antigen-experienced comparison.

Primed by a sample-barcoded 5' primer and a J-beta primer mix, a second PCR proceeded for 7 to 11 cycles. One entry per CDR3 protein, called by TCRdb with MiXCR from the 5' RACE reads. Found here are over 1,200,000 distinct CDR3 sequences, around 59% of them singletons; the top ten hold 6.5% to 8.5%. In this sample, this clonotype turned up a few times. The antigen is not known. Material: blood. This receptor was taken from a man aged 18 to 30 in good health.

This CDR3 reads CASSLMGGPQETQYF. The CDR3 DNA reads TGTGCCAGCAGCCTTATGGGGGGTCCCCAAGAGACCCAGTACTTC. This rearrangement joins TRBV7-9 to TRBJ2-5; maybe TRBD2 (6 bases). The CDR3 has 15 amino acids. Per the germline V gene, CDR1 is SEHNR and CDR2 is FQNEAQ (reference sequence). Deletions cut 5 bases from V and 1 base from J, with 14 bases between.